The sequence of this T cell receptor (beta chain) was determined in a study of breast tumors, draining lymph nodes, adjacent tissues. TCRdb itself ran the multiplex PCR reads through MiXCR, one entry per CDR3 protein. The sample has about 270,000 distinct CDR3 sequences; roughly 31% are singletons. Many counts were recorded for this clonotype. The antigen is unknown. Germline V gene lookup returns CDR1 SGHVS and CDR2 FQNEAQ. The CDR3 contains 17 residues. Trimming left V 0 bases short and J 1 base short, with 12 bases between. Axillary draining lymph nodes of breast cancer patients supplied the node samples. Study-wide findings and caveats: Tumor repertoires ranked between lymph nodes and nontumor tissue in diversity, with V and J gene preferences.

The clonotype originates from a female donor with breast cancer. Some clones in this sample may be carry-over from other donors' samples. Sequencing was done on a sample of axillary lymph node tissue. The chain couples TRBV7-8 to TRBJ2-2, with D possibly matching TRBD2 (7 bases). The CDR3 sequence is CASSLAGGGGNTGELFF. CDR3 in DNA: TGTGCCAGCAGCTTAGCTGGGGGCGGGGGGAACACCGGGGAGCTGTTTTTT.